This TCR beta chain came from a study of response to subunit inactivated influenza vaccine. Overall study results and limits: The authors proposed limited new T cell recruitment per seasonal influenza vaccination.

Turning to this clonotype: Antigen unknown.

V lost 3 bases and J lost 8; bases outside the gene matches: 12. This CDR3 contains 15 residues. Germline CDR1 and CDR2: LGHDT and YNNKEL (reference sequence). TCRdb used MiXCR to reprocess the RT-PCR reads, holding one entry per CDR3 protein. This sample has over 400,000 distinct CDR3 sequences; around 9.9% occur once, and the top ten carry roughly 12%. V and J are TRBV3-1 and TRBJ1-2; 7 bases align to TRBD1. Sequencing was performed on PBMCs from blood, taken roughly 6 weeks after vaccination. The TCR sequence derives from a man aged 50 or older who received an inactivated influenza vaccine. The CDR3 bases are TGTGCCAGCAGCCAGACAGGGTCCCCGGAGAGCGGCTACACCTTC. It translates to CASSQTGSPESGYTF.